This T cell receptor beta chain was retrieved from a study of CD8+CD57+ T cells in acquired aplastic anemia. The use of genomic DNA as template underpinned the TCR beta VDJ and CDR3 profiling. TCRdb fed the reads into MiXCR, producing one record per CDR3 protein. The table lists about 150,000 distinct CDR3 sequences, about 48% of them singletons, with 12% in the top ten. By flow cytometry, patients selected for sequencing had shown an expansion of CD8+CD57+ cells. Sequencing was done on a sample of sorted CD4+, CD8+, or CD8+CD57+ T cells (not recorded which) from PBMCs. This clonotype originated in a human donor with aplastic anemia.

The CDR3 here is CASSLGQGEAFF. CDR3 nucleotides: TGTGCCAGCAGCTTAGGGCAGGGTGAAGCTTTCTTT. The V gene is TRBV7-6, the J gene TRBJ1-1; D possibly corresponds to TRBD1 (5 bases). Between the trimmed V and J ends, which lost 1 base and 7 bases, there was a span of 7 bases. The germline gives CDR1 SGHVS, CDR2 FNYEAQ. This CDR3 has 12 amino acids.